The clone carrying this T cell receptor beta chain was seen many times. This sample is drawn from a study of prognosis after radiotherapy for stage I lung cancer. Study in general: Radiotherapy was SBRT in 3 to 5 fractions with a biologically effective dose of at least 100 Gy. While over 12 patients showed no significant progression after radiotherapy, a few developed distant metastases at a median of 7 months.

Amplification of the TCR beta CDR3 (from genomic DNA) was done by two-round multiplex PCR. Primers specific to each TRBV and TRBJ gene were used in first-round PCR. TCRdb reprocessed the multiplex PCR reads with MiXCR, giving one entry per CDR3 protein. The table shows about 31,000 distinct CDR3 sequences, with around 40% occurring only once. V lost 3 bases, J lost 2 bases, and 23 bases lay in between. CDR3 length: 18 residues. The V gene's germline CDR1 is LNHNV and CDR2 YYDKDF (reference sequence). The sample consisted of PBMCs, taken before or after stereotactic body radiation therapy (not recorded which). The chain couples TRBV15 to TRBJ2-7; D might be TRBD1 or TRBD2, each matching 5 bases. The TCR comes from a donor of 50 years or more with non-small cell lung cancer. The DNA of the CDR3 is TGTGCCACCAGCAGGGATCGGCCTGAGGGGAAGAGTCCCTACGAGCAGTACTTC. The encoded protein is CATSRDRPEGKSPYEQYF.